What follows describes a single T cell receptor (beta chain). A single base separates this from a much larger clone, so it may be a read error. The record originates from a study of T-cell reconstitution after alpha-beta-depleted transplantation in children. Unique molecular identifiers were used to barcode this TCRbeta library. TCRdb reprocessed the PCR reads via MiXCR and lists one record per CDR3 protein. The data contain approximately 650,000 distinct CDR3 sequences, over 10% of them singletons. Specimen: PBMCs, collected before TCRalphabeta/CD19-depleted stem cell transplant. This sequence was found in a girl aged 2-10 years with congenital amegakaryocytic thrombocytopenia, due to receive a stem cell transplant.

CDR3 amino acids: CASSARPHNEQFF. The CDR3 DNA is TGTGCCAGCAGCGCGAGACCTCACAATGAGCAGTTCTTC. The J gene is TRBJ2-1, the V gene TRBV9; D remains unclear. The CDR3 loop spans 13 amino acids. V lost 3 bases and J 5 bases, leaving 9 bases between the germline ends. CDR1 is SGDLS and CDR2 is YYNGEE in the germline V gene.